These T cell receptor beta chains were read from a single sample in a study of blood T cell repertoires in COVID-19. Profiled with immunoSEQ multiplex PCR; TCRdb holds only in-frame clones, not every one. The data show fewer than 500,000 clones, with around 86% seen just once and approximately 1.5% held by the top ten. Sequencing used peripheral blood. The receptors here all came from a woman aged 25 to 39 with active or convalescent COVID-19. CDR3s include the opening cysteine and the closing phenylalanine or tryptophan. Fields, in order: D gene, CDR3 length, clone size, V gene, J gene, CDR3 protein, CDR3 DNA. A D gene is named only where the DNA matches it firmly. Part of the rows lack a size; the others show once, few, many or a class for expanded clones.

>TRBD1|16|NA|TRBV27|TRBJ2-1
CASSLFGDRALDEQFF
TGTGCCAGCAGTTTATTCGGGGACAGGGCTCTGGATGAGCAGTTCTTC
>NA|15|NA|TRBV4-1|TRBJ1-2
CASSQEQSINYGYTF
TGCGCCAGCAGCCAAGAACAGAGTATTAACTATGGCTACACCTTC
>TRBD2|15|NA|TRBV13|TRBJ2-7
CASSLPTGGPHEQYF
TGTGCCAGCAGCTTGCCGACGGGGGGGCCCCACGAGCAGTACTTC
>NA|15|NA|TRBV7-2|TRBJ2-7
CASSLVRLGSYEQYF
TGTGCCAGCAGCTTAGTGAGACTAGGCTCCTACGAGCAGTACTTC
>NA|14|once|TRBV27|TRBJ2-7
CASSFTGVPYEQYF
TGTGCCAGCAGCTTCACCGGGGTTCCCTACGAGCAGTACTTC
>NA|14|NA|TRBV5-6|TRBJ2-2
CASSLYQGTGELFF
TGTGCCAGCAGCTTGTATCAGGGCACCGGGGAGCTGTTTTTT
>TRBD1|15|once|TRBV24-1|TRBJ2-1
CATSDGGQGVNEQFF
TGTGCCACCAGTGATGGGGGACAGGGGGTGAATGAGCAGTTCTTC
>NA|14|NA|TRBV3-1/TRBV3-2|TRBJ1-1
CASSQAGGNTEAFF
TGTGCCAGCAGCCAAGCCGGCGGGAACACTGAAGCTTTCTTT
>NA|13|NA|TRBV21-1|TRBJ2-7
CASSIDRAHEQYF
TGTGCCAGCAGCATCGACAGGGCCCACGAGCAGTACTTC
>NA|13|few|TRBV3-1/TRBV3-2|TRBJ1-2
CASSQQGSRGYTF
TGTGCCAGCAGCCAACAGGGCTCTCGAGGCTACACCTTC
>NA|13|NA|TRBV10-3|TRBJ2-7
CATWDSLSYEQYF
TGTGCCACCTGGGACTCACTCTCCTACGAGCAGTACTTC
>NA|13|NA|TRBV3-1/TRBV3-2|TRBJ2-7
CASSRGGLYEQYF
TGTGCCAGCAGCCGAGGGGGACTATACGAGCAGTACTTC
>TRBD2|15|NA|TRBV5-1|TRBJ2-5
CASTREGRRQETQYF
TGCGCCAGCACCCGGGAGGGGCGACGGCAAGAGACCCAGTACTTC
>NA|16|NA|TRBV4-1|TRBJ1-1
CASSPGGRGLNTEAFF
TGCGCCAGCAGCCCCGGGGGGCGAGGGTTGAACACTGAAGCTTTCTTT
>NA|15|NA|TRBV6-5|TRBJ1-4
CVSTPFYSTNEKLFF
TGTGTCAGCACTCCCTTTTACTCAACTAATGAAAAACTGTTTTTT
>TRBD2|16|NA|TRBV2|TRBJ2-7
CASSLEGLAGGSEQYF
TGTGCCAGCAGTCTAGAAGGACTAGCGGGAGGTAGCGAGCAGTACTTC
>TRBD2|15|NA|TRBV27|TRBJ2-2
CASNTAGRDTGELFF
TGTGCCAGCAATACGGCAGGGAGGGACACCGGGGAGCTGTTTTTT
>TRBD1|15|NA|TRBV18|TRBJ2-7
CASSPTGVRAYEQYF
TGTGCCAGCTCACCGACAGGGGTGAGAGCCTACGAGCAGTACTTC
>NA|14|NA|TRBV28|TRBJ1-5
CASSLGRGNQPQHF
TGTGCCAGCAGTTTAGGGCGAGGCAATCAGCCCCAGCATTTT
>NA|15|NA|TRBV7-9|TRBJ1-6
CASSRAGDIRSPLHF
TGTGCCAGCAGCCGCGCCGGGGACATCAGGTCACCCCTCCACTTT
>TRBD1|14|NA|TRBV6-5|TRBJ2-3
CASRLGQVTDTQYF
TGTGCCAGCAGACTTGGACAGGTCACAGATACGCAGTATTTT
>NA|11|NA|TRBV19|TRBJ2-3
CASSVLDTQYF
TGTGCCAGTAGCGTTTTAGATACGCAGTATTTT
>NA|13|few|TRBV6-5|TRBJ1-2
CASSSGTLYGYTF
TGTGCCAGCAGTTCGGGGACTCTCTATGGCTACACCTTC
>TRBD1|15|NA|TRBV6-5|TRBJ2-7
CASSYPGQGAGEQYF
TGTGCCAGCAGTTACCCGGGACAGGGGGCGGGTGAGCAGTACTTC
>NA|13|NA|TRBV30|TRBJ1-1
CAWKQVPNTEAFF
TGTGCCTGGAAACAGGTTCCGAACACTGAAGCTTTCTTT
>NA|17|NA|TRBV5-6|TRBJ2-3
CASTAPDRDLGTDTQYF
TGTGCCAGTACCGCCCCGGACAGAGACCTAGGCACAGATACGCAGTATTTT
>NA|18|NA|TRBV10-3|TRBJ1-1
CAISESRASQAGNTEAFF
TGTGCCATCAGTGAGTCGAGGGCGTCCCAAGCGGGGAACACTGAAGCTTTCTTT
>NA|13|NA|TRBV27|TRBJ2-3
CASSFLRTDTQYF
TGTGCCAGCAGTTTCCTCCGCACAGATACGCAGTATTTT
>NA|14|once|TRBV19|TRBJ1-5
CASSSQTYNQPQHF
TGTGCCAGTAGTTCACAGACATACAATCAGCCCCAGCATTTT
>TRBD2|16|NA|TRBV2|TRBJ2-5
CASSKIAGGPAETQYF
TGTGCCAGCAGTAAAATAGCGGGAGGGCCGGCGGAGACCCAGTACTTC
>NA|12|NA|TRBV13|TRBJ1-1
CASSSGPGGAFF
TGTGCCAGCAGCTCCGGGCCGGGGGGAGCTTTCTTT
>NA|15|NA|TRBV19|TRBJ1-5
CASSRGGQGGQPQHF
TGTGCCAGTAGTCGAGGGGGACAAGGCGGTCAGCCCCAGCATTTT
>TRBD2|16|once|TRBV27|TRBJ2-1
CASSLGRGASYNEQFF
TGTGCCAGCAGTTTAGGGAGGGGCGCCTCCTACAATGAGCAGTTCTTC
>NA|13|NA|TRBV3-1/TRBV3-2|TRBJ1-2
CASSLSAPNGYTF
TGTGCCAGCAGCCTTAGCGCCCCCAATGGCTACACCTTC
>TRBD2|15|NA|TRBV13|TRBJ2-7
CASSLSSGETYEQYF
TGTGCCAGCAGCCTCTCTAGCGGGGAGACCTACGAGCAGTACTTC
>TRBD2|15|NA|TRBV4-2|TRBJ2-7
CASSQVAELANEQYF
TGTGCCAGCAGCCAAGTCGCCGAACTAGCGAACGAGCAGTACTTC
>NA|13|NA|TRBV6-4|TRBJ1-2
CASTDGNHGGYTF
TGTGCCAGCACCGACGGGAACCACGGGGGCTACACCTTC
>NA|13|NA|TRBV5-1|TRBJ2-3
CASSLDFPDTQYF
TGCGCCAGCAGCTTGGACTTCCCAGATACGCAGTATTTT
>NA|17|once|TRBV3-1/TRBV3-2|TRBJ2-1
CASSPSRRIWFGNEQFF
TGTGCCAGCAGCCCCTCCAGGCGTATCTGGTTTGGCAATGAGCAGTTCTTC
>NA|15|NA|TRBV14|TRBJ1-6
CASSPRGVHNSPLHF
TGTGCCAGCAGCCCCCGGGGGGTCCATAATTCACCCCTCCACTTT
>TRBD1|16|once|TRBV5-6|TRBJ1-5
CASSQRGTAQIFRQHF
TGTGCCAGCAGCCAACGAGGGACAGCCCAAATCTTTCGCCAGCATTTT
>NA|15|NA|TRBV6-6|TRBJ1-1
CASSSRGGMDTEAFF
TGTGCCAGCAGTTCCCGCGGGGGTATGGACACTGAAGCTTTCTTT
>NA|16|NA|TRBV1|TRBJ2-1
CTSSQVPSGSYNEQFF
TGCACCAGCAGCCAAGTCCCCAGCGGGAGCTACAATGAGCAGTTCTTC
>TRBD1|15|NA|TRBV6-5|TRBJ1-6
CASSYSYDREAPLHF
TGTGCCAGCAGTTACTCTTATGACAGGGAGGCTCCCCTCCACTTT
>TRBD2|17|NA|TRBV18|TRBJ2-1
CASSPRSSGRTYNEQFF
TGTGCCAGCTCACCAAGGTCTAGCGGGAGGACCTACAATGAGCAGTTCTTC
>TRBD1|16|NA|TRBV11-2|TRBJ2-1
CASSSHLDRGRNEQFF
TGTGCCAGCAGCTCCCATCTGGACAGGGGAAGGAATGAGCAGTTCTTC
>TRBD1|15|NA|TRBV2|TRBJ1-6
CASSPQGAWNSPLHF
TGTGCCAGCAGTCCACAGGGGGCGTGGAATTCACCCCTCCACTTT
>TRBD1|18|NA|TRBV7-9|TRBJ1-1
CASSLWCIGTGTNTEAFF
TGTGCCAGCAGCTTATGGTGTATCGGGACAGGGACGAACACTGAAGCTTTCTTT
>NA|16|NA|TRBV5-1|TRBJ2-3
CASSGGTQGYTDTQYF
TGCGCCAGCAGCGGGGGGACACAGGGGTACACAGATACGCAGTATTTT
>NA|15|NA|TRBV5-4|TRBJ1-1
CASSFLDRLNTEAFF
TGTGCCAGCAGCTTTTTAGACAGGTTGAACACTGAAGCTTTCTTT
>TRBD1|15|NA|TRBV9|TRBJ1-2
CASSAWITGDYGYTF
TGTGCCAGCAGCGCCTGGATAACAGGGGACTATGGCTACACCTTC
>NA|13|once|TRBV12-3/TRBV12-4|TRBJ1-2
CASTHNGGYGYTF
TGTGCCAGCACCCACAATGGGGGGTATGGCTACACCTTC
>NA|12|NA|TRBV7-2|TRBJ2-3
CASSLYRDTQYF
TGTGCCAGCAGTCTCTACAGGGATACGCAGTATTTT
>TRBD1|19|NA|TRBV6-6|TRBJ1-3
CASSLFGYRDSYSGNTIYF
TGTGCCAGCAGTCTGTTCGGATACCGGGACAGTTACTCTGGAAACACCATATATTTT